These 27 T cell receptor beta chains share one sample of origin, sequenced in a study of blood T cell repertoires in COVID-19. The protocol was immunoSEQ multiplex PCR, while the TCRdb copy is restricted to in-frame clones and leaves out a portion. The sample records hundreds of thousands of clones, 80% to 90% being singletons. Sequenced: PBMCs or T cells enriched from blood (not recorded which). Receptors were obtained from a man aged 18 to 29 who had recovered from COVID-19.

The J gene is TRBJ1-2, the V gene TRBV27; 8 bases line up with TRBD1. The CDR3 is 17 amino acids. CDR1 MNHEY and CDR2 SMNVEV come from the germline V gene (reference sequence). V shed 3 bases, J shed 2 bases, and the junction held 11 bases outside the gene matches. This CDR3 reads CASSFRLGQGGNYGYTF. CDR3 DNA sequence: TGTGCCAGCAGTTTCCGTCTCGGACAGGGAGGGAACTATGGCTACACCTTC.

The rearrangement joins TRBV2 to TRBJ2-1; 8 bases match TRBD2. J was trimmed by 4 bases and V by 7 bases; bases with no gene match: 3. This CDR3 has 13 amino acids. The germline V gene has CDR1 SNHLY and CDR2 FYNNEI. The CDR3 bases are TGTGCCAGCAAAGCGGGGGAGTACAATGAGCAGTTCTTC. Its translation is CASKAGEYNEQFF.

The rearrangement joins TRBV4-1 to TRBJ2-2, with D tentatively TRBD1 (6 bases). CDR1 is MGHRA and CDR2 is YSYEKL in the germline V gene. This CDR3 has 14 residues. The ends were cut back, 6 bases at V and 5 bases at J, with 13 bases in the middle. The CDR3 loop is CASRDTGRTGELFF. The CDR3 DNA follows: TGCGCCAGCAGAGATACAGGGAGAACCGGGGAGCTGTTTTTT.

This chain connects TRBV5-1 to TRBJ2-2; 7 positions agree with TRBD1. The CDR3 runs 16 residues. The germline V gene encodes CDR1 SGHRS and CDR2 YFSETQ. After removal of 5 bases from V and 0 bases from J, the junction contained 7 bases not matched to a gene. CDR3 protein: CASSRLGGANTGELFF. As DNA, the CDR3 is TGCGCCAGCAGTCGTCTAGGGGGCGCGAACACCGGGGAGCTGTTTTTT.

This chain joins TRBV5-1 and TRBJ2-1; 10 nucleotides align to TRBD2. The CDR3 totals 17 residues. Trimming at V came to 2 bases and at J to 6 bases, leaving 11 bases not matched to a gene. The germline V gene encodes CDR1 SGHRS and CDR2 YFSETQ. This chain's CDR3 is CASSFRVAGGPSNEQFF. In nucleotides, the CDR3 is TGCGCCAGCAGCTTTCGGGTAGCGGGGGGCCCCTCCAATGAGCAGTTCTTC.

The J gene is TRBJ2-5, the V gene TRBV5-1, with a weak D call TRBD2 (6 bases). CDR3 size: 14 residues. Trimming took off 4 bases at V and 2 bases at J, with 12 bases between the two ends. Per germline, CDR1 SGHRS and CDR2 YFSETQ. The CDR3 spells CASSRGTRQETQYF. The CDR3, as DNA: TGCGCCAGCAGCAGAGGGACTCGACAAGAGACCCAGTACTTC.

The chain combines TRBV5-1 with TRBJ2-6, with no clear D. The CDR3 contains 16 residues. Between the trimmed V and J ends, which lost 0 bases and 0 bases, there was a span of 7 bases. The germline gives CDR1 SGHRS, CDR2 YFSETQ. CDR3 sequence (DNA): TGCGCCAGCAGCTTGGGCAGGCGCTCTGGGGCCAACGTCCTGACTTTC. Protein: CASSLGRRSGANVLTF.

This chain connects TRBV7-9 to TRBJ1-1; D is ambiguous. This CDR3 region has 11 residues. CDR1 is SEHNR, CDR2 FQNEAQ, per germline (reference sequence). Deletions cut 4 bases from V and 11 bases from J, with 11 bases between. In DNA form, the CDR3 reads TGTGCCAGCAGCTCTTTGGGGAGGGCTTTCTTT. It translates to CASSSLGRAFF.

CDR3 sequence reads: CSASGLGYTF. CDR3 nucleotides: TGCAGTGCCTCAGGTTTGGGCTACACCTTC. The genes are TRBV20-1 and TRBJ1-2; no clear D. V lost 6 bases to trimming and J lost 8 bases, with 10 bases between them. Germline CDR1 and CDR2: DFQATT and SNEGSKA (reference sequence). This CDR3 has 10 amino acids.

The chain joins TRBV4-1 to TRBJ2-7; D is possibly TRBD1 (8 bases). V was shortened by 3 bases and J by 3 bases, with 18 bases between the two germline ends. The CDR3 consists of 16 residues. Germline lookup yields CDR1 MGHRA and CDR2 YSYEKL. For the CDR3, the DNA is TGCGCCAGCAGCCATTGGACAGGGAGGGCCTTCTACGAGCAGTACTTC. It codes for CASSHWTGRAFYEQYF.

This clone was counted between two and nine times. The V gene is TRBV19, the J gene TRBJ1-2; D is uncertain. The CDR3 is 13 residues long. V lost 5 bases, J lost 4 bases, and 11 bases lay in between. Germline V gene data show CDR1 as LNHDA and CDR2 as SQIVND (reference sequence). The CDR3 DNA sequence: TGTGCCAGTAGTGATCAATACTCCTATGGCTACACCTTC. Translated, it gives CASSDQYSYGYTF.

The rearrangement links TRBV28 to TRBJ1-4; D is unclear. Germline CDR1 reads MDHEN; CDR2 reads SYDVKM. CDR3 size: 14 residues. Trimming took 5 bases from V and 6 from J, leaving 13 bases between them. The CDR3 nucleotides read TGTGCCAGCAGTACCAGGTCGTCCGATGAAAAACTGTTTTTT. Translating gives CASSTRSSDEKLFF.

The chain links TRBV3-1 (or the pseudogene TRBV3-2) to TRBJ1-4, with D uncertain. The V and J ends lost 3 bases and 8 bases respectively, with 10 bases between them. This CDR3 is 13 amino acids long. Germline assignment: CDR1 LGHDT and CDR2 YNNKEL (reference sequence). CDR3 sequence: CASSQLGEEKLFF. CDR3 nucleotides: TGTGCCAGCAGCCAGCTAGGAGAGGAAAAACTGTTTTTT.

J is TRBJ1-3 and V is TRBV5-6; TRBD1 matches at 7 bases. Germline V CDR1 and CDR2: SGHDT, YYEEEE. CDR3 length equals 14 residues. Germline trimming cut 2 bases from V and 4 bases from J; bases unmatched to any gene: 3. The CDR3 nucleotides read TGTGCCAGCAGCTTTCCGGGACAGGGAAACACCATATATTTT. Translating gives CASSFPGQGNTIYF. Combining the CDR3 with reference TRBV5-6 and TRBJ1-3 gives the whole variable domain DAGVTQSPTHLIKTRGQQVTLRCSPKSGHDTVSWYQQALGQGPQFIFQYYEEEERQRGNFPDRFSGHQFPNYSSELNVNALLLGDSALYLCASSFPGQGNTIYFGEGSWLTVV.

As DNA, the CDR3 is TGCGCCAGCAGCCAAGATAGCGGGTATGGAAACACCATATATTTT. Protein product: CASSQDSGYGNTIYF. The chain is built from TRBV4-1 and TRBJ1-3; D gene ambiguous. CDR3 length: 15 amino acids. Germline assignment: CDR1 MGHRA and CDR2 YSYEKL. V was trimmed by 0 bases and J by 3 bases, leaving 9 bases between them.

This chain joins TRBV28 and TRBJ1-1; D not certain. V was pared by 5 bases and J by 10 bases, with 17 bases between. The germline V gene encodes CDR1 MDHEN and CDR2 SYDVKM. This CDR3 contains 13 residues. The CDR3 here is CASSTDGTRGAFF. CDR3 coding DNA: TGTGCCAGCAGTACGGACGGTACTCGGGGAGCTTTCTTT.

The chain combines TRBV15 with TRBJ1-5; D is undetermined. With 0 bases removed from V and 2 bases from J, the gap between germline ends came to 8 bases. Looked up from germline, CDR1 is LNHNV and CDR2 is YYDKDF (reference sequence). The CDR3 spans 15 residues. The CDR3 spells CATSRDLSGNQPQHF. The CDR3 DNA reads TGTGCCACCAGCAGAGATCTCTCCGGCAATCAGCCCCAGCATTTT.

This sequence joins TRBV7-8 and TRBJ2-1; no clear D. The V gene lost 5 bases and the J gene lost 5 bases, with 19 bases spanning the gap. From germline, CDR1 is SGHVS and CDR2 FQNEAQ. CDR3 size: 16 residues. CDR3: CASSRFGKAQDNEQFF. The CDR3 DNA reads as TGTGCCAGCAGCCGCTTTGGAAAAGCCCAGGACAATGAGCAGTTCTTC.

The chain carries TRBV9 and TRBJ1-5; the D is unclear. Germline CDR1 and CDR2: SGDLS and YYNGEE. Trimming left V 4 bases short and J 3 bases short, with 26 bases between. This CDR3 has 19 residues. The CDR3 DNA follows: TGTGCCAGCAGCTCCACCACACCCCCCTCGGGGAAGTACAATCAGCCCCAGCATTTT. It yields the protein CASSSTTPPSGKYNQPQHF.

The rearrangement joins TRBV2 to TRBJ2-7; 7 bases line up with TRBD1. The CDR3 length is 17 residues. V shed 6 bases and J 3 bases; nucleotides not matched to a gene: 17. Germline CDR1 reads SNHLY; CDR2 reads FYNNEI. The CDR3 protein is CASSYSREGTVSYEQYF. CDR3 in DNA: TGTGCCAGCAGCTACTCCCGAGAAGGGACAGTTAGCTACGAGCAGTACTTC.

A single count supports this clone. The chain couples TRBV12-3 or TRBV12-4 to TRBJ1-1; possible D gene TRBD1, 6 bases. V shed 6 bases and J shed 4 bases, with 9 bases lying between them. The CDR3 consists of 12 residues. The CDR3: CASRTGITEAFF. CDR3 nucleotides: TGTGCCAGCAGAACAGGGATCACTGAAGCTTTCTTT.

This chain uses TRBV28 with TRBJ1-5, with unresolved D. The CDR3 contains 14 residues. The germline gives CDR1 MDHEN, CDR2 SYDVKM. V was shortened by 6 bases and J by 0 bases, with 9 bases between the two germline ends. This chain's CDR3 is CASSDDTSNQPQHF. The CDR3 coding sequence is TGTGCCAGCAGCGACGACACTAGCAATCAGCCCCAGCATTTT. The variable domain in full, completed from reference TRBV28 and TRBJ1-5, reads DVKVTQSSRYLVKRTGEKVFLECVQDMDHENMFWYRQDPGLGLRLIYFSYDVKMKEKGDIPEGYSVSREKKERFSLILESASTNQTSMYLCASSDDTSNQPQHFGDGTRLSIL.

The chain couples TRBV21-1 to TRBJ1-3. TRBV21-1 has pseudogene status. CDR3 length equals 14 residues. The CDR3: CASSNGSVRNTIYF. The CDR3 nucleotides read TGTGCCAGCAGCAACGGGTCCGTTAGAAACACCATATATTTT.

Only one count was recorded for this clone. The chain is built from TRBV14 and TRBJ1-3, with D unclear. The germline CDR1 and CDR2 sequences are SGHDN and FVKESK. The CDR3 has 13 residues. Deletions cut 9 bases from V and 0 bases from J, with 9 bases between. In DNA form, the CDR3 reads TGTGCCAGAAACGGTGTCTCTGGAAACACCATATATTTT. Translation gives CARNGVSGNTIYF. The variable domain in full, completed from reference TRBV14 and TRBJ1-3, reads EAGVTQFPSHSVIEKGQTVTLRCDPISGHDNLYWYRRVMGKEIKFLLHFVKESKQDESGMPNNRFLAERTGGTYSTLKVQPAELEDSGVYFCARNGVSGNTIYFGEGSWLTVV.

The gene calls are TRBV7-9 and TRBJ2-7; D is possibly TRBD1 (5 bases). Trimming removed 4 bases at V and 3 bases at J, with 25 bases between. This CDR3 contains 18 residues. Germline CDR1 is SEHNR and CDR2 is FQNEAQ (reference sequence). The CDR3 DNA sequence: TGTGCCAGCAGCTATGGGGCGATCGAAGGGTTGGGTTACTACGAGCAGTACTTC. It translates to CASSYGAIEGLGYYEQYF. Filled out from reference TRBV7-9 and TRBJ2-7, the complete variable domain reads DTGVSQNPRHKITKRGQNVTFRCDPISEHNRLYWYRQTLGQGPEFLTYFQNEAQLEKSRLLSDRFSAERPKGSFSTLEIQRTEQGDSAMYLCASSYGAIEGLGYYEQYFGPGTRLTVT.

The chain joins TRBV2 to TRBJ2-1, with 8 positions matching TRBD1. The CDR3 covers 15 residues. The V gene end was trimmed by 3 bases and the J gene end by 3 bases; junction bases not matched to a gene: 4. Germline V gene data show CDR1 as SNHLY and CDR2 as FYNNEI. The DNA for the CDR3 is TGTGCCAGCAGTGATTCGGGACAGGTCTACAATGAGCAGTTCTTC. Translation: CASSDSGQVYNEQFF.

The CDR3 region is CASSTFLAETDTQYF. CDR3 DNA sequence: TGTGCCAGCAGCACCTTTCTTGCGGAGACAGATACGCAGTATTTT. This chain connects TRBV9 to TRBJ2-3; no clear D gene. The CDR3 totals 15 residues. The V gene lost 4 bases and the J gene lost 3 bases, with 15 bases spanning the gap. Germline V gives CDR1 SGDLS, CDR2 YYNGEE.